The 21 T cell receptor beta chains below come from one sample, sequenced in a study of T cell repertoires in cytomegalovirus infection. TCRdb reprocessed the reads with MiXCR, giving one entry per CDR3 protein. The data show 680,000 or so distinct CDR3 sequences, about a third seen once. The sequencing input was PBMCs. These receptors originate from a human donor in good health (CMV status not recorded). Some clones in this sample may be carry-over from other donors' samples.

The chain combines TRBV6-1 with TRBJ2-4, with D tentatively TRBD1 (6 bases). The germline V and J ends were trimmed by 5 bases and 0 bases, with 11 bases remaining between them. The germline gives CDR1 MNHNS, CDR2 SASEGT. CDR3 length equals 15 residues. The CDR3 sequence is CASSSDSLAKNIQYF. The CDR3 nucleotides read TGTGCCAGCAGTTCGGACAGCCTAGCCAAAAACATTCAGTACTTC.

To note about this clonotype: A much larger clone lies a single base off, so this may be a read error. The gene calls are TRBV7-2 and TRBJ1-1, with no clear D. Germline CDR1 reads SGHTA; CDR2 reads FQGNSA. The CDR3 sequence is 14 residues long. Written as DNA, the CDR3 is TGTTCCAGCAGCTTACGCCGGGCGAACACTGAAGCTTTCTTT. This gives the protein CSSSLRRANTEAFF.

This clonotype was detected only a few times. J is TRBJ1-1 and V is TRBV30, with 8 positions matching TRBD1. Germline loops: CDR1 GTSNPN, CDR2 SVGIG (reference sequence). The CDR3 loop spans 13 amino acids. The V segment lost 8 bases and the J segment 1 base; nucleotides outside the gene matches: 6. The CDR3 DNA reads TGTGCCGGCCGGACAGGGAGGAACACTGAAGCTTTCTTT. Protein product: CAGRTGRNTEAFF.

The chain carries TRBV11-2 and TRBJ1-2; D is unresolved. Germline lookup yields CDR1 SGHAT and CDR2 FQNNGV. Trimming removed 4 bases at V and 0 bases at J, with 15 bases between. This CDR3 spans 16 amino acids. The CDR3 spells CASSSRSWEANYGYTF. CDR3 DNA: TGTGCCAGCAGCTCTCGCTCATGGGAGGCTAACTATGGCTACACCTTC.

The chain combines TRBV7-9 with TRBJ2-7; D ambiguous. The CDR3 runs to 14 residues. The germline gives CDR1 SEHNR, CDR2 FQNEAQ (reference sequence). The V and J ends lost 4 bases and 5 bases respectively, with 15 bases between them. This CDR3 reads CASSSEDGANEQYF. The CDR3 DNA sequence: TGTGCCAGCAGCTCAGAGGACGGAGCAAACGAGCAGTACTTC. The full variable domain, with the rest looked up from reference TRBV7-9 and TRBJ2-7, is DTGVSQNPRHKITKRGQNVTFRCDPISEHNRLYWYRQTLGQGPEFLTYFQNEAQLEKSRLLSDRFSAERPKGSFSTLEIQRTEQGDSAMYLCASSSEDGANEQYFGPGTRLTVT.

This rearrangement joins TRBV28 to TRBJ1-4; D might be TRBD1 (5 bases). The germline gives CDR1 MDHEN, CDR2 SYDVKM. This CDR3 has 15 residues. V lost 3 bases and J lost 7, with 15 bases in between. The CDR3 loop reads CASSFSGYGGEKLFF. Written as DNA, the CDR3 is TGTGCCAGCAGTTTCTCAGGGTACGGGGGTGAAAAACTGTTTTTT.

This clonotype has just a few counts. The V call is TRBV7-9, the J call TRBJ2-2; D may correspond to TRBD1 or TRBD2 (5 bases each). The germline V gene has CDR1 SEHNR and CDR2 FQNEAQ (reference sequence). V was pared by 3 bases and J by 3 bases, with 11 bases between. CDR3 length: 15 amino acids. This CDR3 is CASSLMRGDTGELFF. CDR3 DNA sequence: TGTGCCAGCAGCTTGATGAGGGGAGACACCGGGGAGCTGTTTTTT.

This clonotype was seen only a few times. The CDR3 DNA reads as TGCAGTGGGGCAGGGACTAACTATGGCTACACCTTC. Translation: CSGAGTNYGYTF. This sequence joins TRBV20-1 and TRBJ1-2; weak D call: TRBD1 (5 bases). There are 12 residues in the CDR3. Germline CDR1 is DFQATT and CDR2 is SNEGSKA (reference sequence). V was clipped by 7 bases and J by 0 bases, with 9 bases between them.

Notes on this clonotype: Mismatch with germline at one junction end may stem from a read error. The chain carries TRBV7-9 and TRBJ2-2, with a weak D call TRBD1 (6 bases). Germline V CDR1 and CDR2: SEHNR, FQNEAQ (reference sequence). The CDR3 totals 16 residues. The CDR3 spells CASSPERGHYTGKLFF. CDR3 DNA sequence: TGTGCCAGCAGCCCGGAGAGGGGACATTACACCGGGAAGCTGTTTTTT.

This clonotype was counted ten times or more. V usage is TRBV7-2 and J usage is TRBJ1-2; weak D call: TRBD1 (6 bases). In germline, CDR1 is SGHTA, CDR2 FQGNSA. V gave up 3 bases and J gave up 6 bases, with 11 bases separating them. This CDR3 spans 13 amino acids. CDR3 sequence reads: CASSFQGTHGYTF. DNA for the CDR3: TGTGCCAGCAGCTTCCAGGGGACCCATGGCTACACCTTC.

The chain employs TRBV27 and TRBJ2-7; no definite D call. This CDR3 has 16 residues. Germline CDR1 and CDR2: MNHEY and SMNVEV (reference sequence). The V end lost 5 bases, the J end lost 2 bases, and 19 bases lay between the germline ends. CDR3 in amino acids: CASSPDWVSTPYEQYF. Here the CDR3 DNA reads TGTGCCAGCAGTCCCGACTGGGTCTCAACTCCCTACGAGCAGTACTTC.

About this clonotype itself: A junction boundary mismatches the germline segment, possibly from a read error. J is TRBJ2-1 and V is TRBV18, with D uncertain. There are 12 residues in the CDR3. The V gene's germline CDR1 is KGHSH and CDR2 LQKENI. DNA of the CDR3: TGTGCCAGCTCACCCTCCCCCGCTTCGTCGGTCTTC. This encodes CASSPSPASSVF.

This clonotype came up a few times. This rearrangement joins TRBV2 to TRBJ2-1, with 12 nucleotides matching TRBD2. The length of the CDR3 is 15 residues. Germline V gives CDR1 SNHLY, CDR2 FYNNEI. J was trimmed by 4 bases and V by 6 bases; bases with no gene match: 4. CDR3 DNA: TGTGCCAGCAGCGCTAGCGGGGGGGTTTACAATGAGCAGTTCTTC. This gives the protein CASSASGGVYNEQFF.

This rearrangement joins TRBV14 to TRBJ2-1, with a possible D match to TRBD1 (5 bases). Germline V gives CDR1 SGHDN, CDR2 FVKESK. CDR3 length: 17 amino acids. Deletions cut 3 bases from V and 7 bases from J, with 22 bases between. CDR3 protein: CASSQALSSGYRNEQFF. The CDR3 coding sequence is TGTGCCAGCAGCCAGGCTCTTTCTTCAGGGTATCGGAATGAGCAGTTCTTC.

The rearrangement links TRBV6-2 or TRBV6-3 to TRBJ2-1; TRBD2 aligns across 16 bases. The CDR3 sequence is 18 residues long. CDR1 and CDR2 (germline): MNHEY, SVGEGT. V gave up 6 bases and J gave up 0 bases; unmatched junction bases: 5. The CDR3 region has the DNA TGTGCCAGCAGGATAGGGACTAGCGGGAGGGGCTCCTACAATGAGCAGTTCTTC. It translates to CASRIGTSGRGSYNEQFF.

This clonotype was detected a few times. The chain has TRBV19 and TRBJ1-2; no reliable D call. Germline CDR1 is LNHDA and CDR2 is SQIVND (reference sequence). Trimming shortened V by 6 bases and J by 2 bases, and 13 bases separated the two germline ends. This CDR3 has 14 amino acids. CDR3 DNA: TGTGCCAGTAGCAAGGGAGGAGTCAACTATGGCTACACCTTC. Translation: CASSKGGVNYGYTF. The complete variable domain, with remaining parts taken from reference TRBV19 and TRBJ1-2, reads DGGITQSPKYLFRKEGQNVTLSCEQNLNHDAMYWYRQDPGQGLRLIYYSQIVNDFQKGDIAEGYSVSREKKESFPLTVTSAQKNPTAFYLCASSKGGVNYGYTFGSGTRLTVV.

This clonotype was recorded many times. The V and J genes are TRBV7-8 and TRBJ2-7; perhaps TRBD1 as D (5 bases). CDR1 SGHVS and CDR2 FQNEAQ come from the germline V gene. Trimming removed 1 base at V and 6 bases at J, with 10 bases between. This CDR3 has 13 residues. This CDR3 is CASSLGGIREQYF. In DNA, the CDR3 is TGTGCCAGCAGCTTAGGGGGCATCCGCGAGCAGTACTTC.

This clonotype was detected only a few times. This chain uses TRBV6-2 or TRBV6-3 with TRBJ1-6; 7 bases are a match to TRBD1. J was trimmed by 2 bases and V by 6 bases; bases with no gene match: 4. This CDR3 contains 15 residues. Germline CDR1 MNHEY, CDR2 SVGEGT. The DNA of the CDR3 is TGTGCCAGCAGACGGGACAGCACCTATAATTCACCCCTCCACTTT. Translation: CASRRDSTYNSPLHF.

The rearrangement uses TRBV10-3 and TRBJ2-2; 9 bases match TRBD1. CDR1 and CDR2 from the germline V gene are ENHRY and SYGVKD. V trimming: 3 bases; J trimming: 3 bases; junction bases outside the gene matches: 5. This CDR3 is built from 16 residues. Written as DNA, the CDR3 is TGTGCCATCAGTGACCTACAGGGGGCTGACACCGGGGAGCTGTTTTTT. This sequence encodes CAISDLQGADTGELFF.

This rearrangement joins TRBV7-6 to TRBJ1-5; tentatively, D is TRBD1 (6 bases). The CDR3 contains 15 residues. The germline V and J ends were trimmed by 8 bases and 6 bases, with 20 bases remaining between them. Germline CDR1 is SGHVS and CDR2 is FNYEAQ. The CDR3 DNA reads TGTGCCAGCTCACTTAGAGGGGACAAGACTCAGCCCCAGCATTTT. This sequence encodes CASSLRGDKTQPQHF. The variable domain in full, with the rest retrieved from reference TRBV7-6 and TRBJ1-5, is GAGVSQSPRYKVTKRGQDVALRCDPISGHVSLYWYRQALGQGPEFLTYFNYEAQQDKSGLPNDRFSAERPEGSISTLTIQRTEQRDSAMYRCASSLRGDKTQPQHFGDGTRLSIL.

V gene TRBV28 combines with J gene TRBJ1-5; D uncertain. Trimming left V 4 bases short and J 11 bases short, with 15 bases between. The CDR3 extends over 13 amino acids. CDR1 is MDHEN and CDR2 is SYDVKM in the germline V gene. The CDR3 region is CASSSRAWGAQHF. The CDR3 DNA reads as TGTGCCAGCAGTTCTAGGGCTTGGGGAGCCCAGCATTTT.